These 31 T cell receptor beta chains were sequenced from one sample in a study of shared clonotypes between healthy human individuals. Profiled with immunoSEQ multiplex PCR; TCRdb holds only in-frame clones, not every one. Of over 1.5 million clones in the sample, 95% to 99% are singletons; the top ten hold about 0.42%. The sample consisted of naive CD4+ T cells sorted from blood. The subset: CD45RA+ positively selected. These receptors were collected from a man aged 25 to 40 in good health.

This rearrangement joins TRBV11-2 to TRBJ1-2; TRBD1 matches 8 bases. V trimming: 0 bases; J trimming: 5 bases; junction bases outside the gene matches: 17. The CDR3 runs 19 residues. The germline gives CDR1 SGHAT, CDR2 FQNNGV. The CDR3 region has the DNA TGTGCCAGCAGCTTAGACCTCGGGACAGGCCAGTATTGGGGTTATGGCTACACCTTC. Translation gives CASSLDLGTGQYWGYGYTF.

In DNA form, the CDR3 reads TGCGCCAGCAGCTTGCAGCCGGGACAGGGCTACGAGCAGTACTTC. Translated: CASSLQPGQGYEQYF. The V and J genes are TRBV5-1 and TRBJ2-7, with 9 bases lining up with TRBD1. V lost 1 base, J lost 3 bases, and 5 bases stayed unmatched. This CDR3 region has 15 residues. CDR1 and CDR2 from the germline V gene are SGHRS and YFSETQ.

The rearrangement joins TRBV29-1 to TRBJ1-5; D is possibly TRBD1 (5 bases). V shed 4 bases and J shed 7 bases, with 14 bases lying between them. The germline gives CDR1 SQVTM, CDR2 ANQGSEA. This CDR3 spans 13 amino acids. The CDR3 coding sequence is TGCAGCGTTGGGTGGCAGGGTGGCCAGCCCCAGCATTTT. Amino acid sequence: CSVGWQGGQPQHF.

A remark on this clone: Other DNA sequences in this sample translate to the same CDR3. The CDR3 DNA is TGTGCCAGCAGTTACTCAAGGGGGGGTTACGAGCAGTACTTC. This sequence encodes CASSYSRGGYEQYF. This chain connects TRBV6-5 to TRBJ2-7; tentatively, D is TRBD2 (7 bases). The germline gives CDR1 MNHEY, CDR2 SVGAGI. The CDR3 is 14 residues long. The V end was cut by 0 bases, the J end by 4 bases, with 10 bases between.

This clone has a single count. The rearrangement links TRBV5-4 to TRBJ2-1, with TRBD1 identical over 10 bases. Trimming removed 6 bases from V and 8 bases from J; junction bases left unmatched: 8. Looked up from germline, CDR1 is SGHNT and CDR2 is YYREEE (reference sequence). The CDR3 is 14 residues long. CDR3 sequence (DNA): TGTGCCAGCACCCGACAGGGGGCTTCGGATGAGCAGTTCTTC. Residues: CASTRQGASDEQFF.

The chain joins TRBV14 to TRBJ2-5; TRBD2 agrees at 7 bases. CDR1 SGHDN and CDR2 FVKESK come from the germline V gene. V lost 1 base, J lost 5 bases, and 13 bases stayed unmatched. The CDR3 has 17 residues. CDR3 region: CASSQVPGGSVGETQYF. The DNA of the CDR3 is TGTGCCAGCAGCCAAGTCCCCGGGGGGTCTGTGGGGGAGACCCAGTACTTC.

V gene TRBV28 combines with J gene TRBJ2-3; D gene ambiguous. The CDR3 totals 17 residues. From germline, CDR1 is MDHEN and CDR2 SYDVKM. The V gene lost 4 bases and the J gene lost 5 bases, with 22 bases spanning the gap. Here the CDR3 reads CASSSYLLLKLEDTQYF. The DNA for the CDR3 is TGTGCCAGCAGTTCCTACCTACTCCTGAAGTTAGAAGATACGCAGTATTTT. Full variable domain (outside the CDR3, taken from reference TRBV28 and TRBJ2-3): DVKVTQSSRYLVKRTGEKVFLECVQDMDHENMFWYRQDPGLGLRLIYFSYDVKMKEKGDIPEGYSVSREKKERFSLILESASTNQTSMYLCASSSYLLLKLEDTQYFGPGTRLTVL.

The J gene is TRBJ1-1, the V gene TRBV7-9, with 8 positions matching TRBD1. After removal of 8 bases from V and 0 bases from J, the junction contained 8 bases not matched to a gene. Looked up from germline, CDR1 is SEHNR and CDR2 is FQNEAQ (reference sequence). The CDR3 length is 15 residues. CDR3 region: CASPTGAEMNTEAFF. The CDR3 coding sequence is TGTGCCAGCCCGACAGGGGCCGAAATGAACACTGAAGCTTTCTTT.

J is TRBJ2-5 and V is TRBV6-6; either TRBD1 or TRBD2 may supply D (5 bases each). Per germline, CDR1 MNHNY and CDR2 SVGAGI (reference sequence). V gave up 6 bases and J gave up 5 bases, with 22 bases separating them. The CDR3 contains 16 residues. CDR3 loop: CASSPYPGHSEETQYF. The CDR3 nucleotides read TGTGCCAGCAGCCCATACCCGGGGCATTCGGAGGAGACCCAGTACTTC.

The chain links TRBV5-1 to TRBJ2-3, with D tentatively TRBD1 or TRBD2 (5 bases each). V was shortened by 5 bases and J by 2 bases, with 15 bases between the two germline ends. Germline V gene data show CDR1 as SGHRS and CDR2 as YFSETQ. CDR3 length: 15 amino acids. The DNA of the CDR3 is TGCGCCAGCAGTAAAGGGGACGCCTACACAGATACGCAGTATTTT. Its protein product is CASSKGDAYTDTQYF.

This chain uses TRBV27 with TRBJ2-7, with D possibly TRBD2 on 6 matching bases. The germline CDR1 and CDR2 sequences are MNHEY and SMNVEV (reference sequence). Trimming stripped 7 bases from V and 4 bases from J, with 20 bases between. This CDR3 spans 15 amino acids. In DNA, the CDR3 is TGTGCCAGCAAAAGTGCAGGTCTAGCGCAATACGAGCAGTACTTC. This translates into CASKSAGLAQYEQYF.

The chain recombines TRBV6-1 with TRBJ2-5, with a possible D match to TRBD1 (5 bases). V was clipped by 8 bases and J by 4 bases, with 14 bases between them. The CDR3 has 13 amino acids. The germline V gene has CDR1 MNHNS and CDR2 SASEGT. CDR3 protein: CASASVQGETQYF. CDR3 bases: TGTGCCAGCGCTTCCGTTCAGGGAGAGACCCAGTACTTC.

The rearrangement uses TRBV2 and TRBJ2-2, with 8 bases lining up with TRBD1. Germline loops: CDR1 SNHLY, CDR2 FYNNEI. The CDR3 length is 18 residues. V dropped 9 bases and J dropped 6; count of bases not matched to a gene: 21. In nucleotides, the CDR3 is TGTGCCAGGACGGGACAGGCGTCCGCTAGCGCCCGATCCGGGGAGCTGTTTTTT. Its protein is CARTGQASASARSGELFF.

The chain combines TRBV30 with TRBJ2-6, with TRBD1 matching 9 bases. Trimming at V came to 3 bases and at J to 1 base, leaving 10 bases not matched to a gene. The germline V gene encodes CDR1 GTSNPN and CDR2 SVGIG (reference sequence). This CDR3 spans 18 amino acids. This CDR3 reads CAWSWTGTGISGANVLTF. The CDR3 DNA sequence: TGTGCCTGGAGCTGGACCGGGACAGGGATTTCTGGGGCCAACGTCCTGACTTTC.

This chain links TRBV19 with TRBJ2-2; D is ambiguous. Trimming pared 6 bases from V and 4 bases from J, leaving 9 bases between. The CDR3 runs 13 residues. Germline lookup yields CDR1 LNHDA and CDR2 SQIVND (reference sequence). The CDR3 nucleotides are TGTGCCAGTAGACCCTGGGGCACCGGGGAGCTGTTTTTT. The encoded protein is CASRPWGTGELFF.

This CDR3 reads CASSSAPNTSSTDTQYF. The CDR3 nucleotides are TGTGCCAGCAGCTCTGCCCCAAATACAAGTAGCACAGATACGCAGTATTTT. The rearrangement joins TRBV7-9 to TRBJ2-3; D not certain. Trimming cost V 4 bases and J 0 bases, with 17 bases left between them. Looked up from germline, CDR1 is SEHNR and CDR2 is FQNEAQ (reference sequence). The CDR3 is made up of 17 amino acids. Full variable domain (outside the CDR3, taken from reference TRBV7-9 and TRBJ2-3): DTGVSQNPRHKITKRGQNVTFRCDPISEHNRLYWYRQTLGQGPEFLTYFQNEAQLEKSRLLSDRFSAERPKGSFSTLEIQRTEQGDSAMYLCASSSAPNTSSTDTQYFGPGTRLTVL.

This rearrangement joins TRBV5-1 to TRBJ1-1; D not certain. This CDR3 spans 12 amino acids. The germline V and J ends were trimmed by 7 bases and 1 base, with 8 bases remaining between them. The germline V gene encodes CDR1 SGHRS and CDR2 YFSETQ. CDR3 amino acids: CASGERNTEAFF. CDR3 DNA: TGCGCCAGCGGGGAAAGGAACACTGAAGCTTTCTTT.

This chain uses TRBV6-1 with TRBJ2-1, with D possibly being TRBD2 (6 bases). Germline V gene data show CDR1 as MNHNS and CDR2 as SASEGT. Trimming removed 7 bases at V and 7 bases at J, with 17 bases between. The CDR3 consists of 14 residues. The CDR3 nucleotides are TGTGCCAGCACGAGGTATAGCGGAGATAATGAGCAGTTCTTC. Translation gives CASTRYSGDNEQFF.

This chain joins TRBV27 and TRBJ2-7, with a tentative D call TRBD2 (6 bases). CDR1 MNHEY and CDR2 SMNVEV come from the germline V gene (reference sequence). With 1 base removed from V and 5 bases from J, the gap between germline ends came to 9 bases. The CDR3 has 13 residues. The CDR3 protein is CASSLWEDHEQYF. The CDR3 bases are TGTGCCAGCAGTTTATGGGAGGACCACGAGCAGTACTTC.

The chain is built from TRBV30 and TRBJ2-7, with D possibly matching TRBD1 (6 bases). The length of the CDR3 is 14 residues. The germline V and J ends were trimmed by 3 bases and 5 bases, with 17 bases remaining between them. Germline CDR1 GTSNPN, CDR2 SVGIG (reference sequence). CDR3 residues: CAWSTGNPPHEQYF. The CDR3, as DNA: TGTGCCTGGAGCACAGGGAACCCCCCCCACGAGCAGTACTTC.

The chain has TRBV6-1 and TRBJ1-1; D remains ambiguous. V was clipped by 4 bases and J by 0 bases, with 12 bases between them. Germline V gene lookup returns CDR1 MNHNS and CDR2 SASEGT. The CDR3 spans 15 residues. CDR3 sequence: CASSARQAVNTEAFF. DNA of the CDR3: TGTGCCAGCAGTGCCCGTCAGGCAGTGAACACTGAAGCTTTCTTT.

Points on this clone: One end of the junction varies from germline; a read error may be responsible. CDR3 residues: CASSASPSGRAYSEQFF. In DNA, the CDR3 is TGTGCCAGCAGCGCAAGTCCTAGCGGGAGGGCCTACAGTGAGCAGTTCTTC. The V gene is TRBV9, the J gene TRBJ2-1; TRBD2 agrees at 12 bases. Germline V gives CDR1 SGDLS, CDR2 YYNGEE. The CDR3 covers 17 residues. Full variable domain (rest looked up from reference TRBV9 and TRBJ2-1): DSGVTQTPKHLITATGQRVTLRCSPRSGDLSVYWYQQSLDQGLQFLIQYYNGEERAKGNILERFSAQQFPDLHSELNLSSLELGDSALYFCASSASPSGRAYSEQFFGPGTRLTVL.

The V call is TRBV9, the J call TRBJ2-2; TRBD1 matches 9 bases. The CDR3 spans 17 residues. From germline, CDR1 is SGDLS and CDR2 YYNGEE. Germline trimming cut 3 bases from V and 6 bases from J; bases unmatched to any gene: 12. The CDR3 sequence is CASSAVPRTGVAGELFF. The CDR3 DNA reads TGTGCCAGCAGCGCAGTACCCAGGACAGGGGTTGCCGGGGAGCTGTTTTTT.

The gene calls are TRBV11-2 and TRBJ2-7, with D uncertain. The CDR3 sequence is 13 residues long. V was shortened by 0 bases and J by 3 bases, with 6 bases between the two germline ends. Germline CDR1 is SGHAT and CDR2 is FQNNGV. The CDR3 DNA sequence: TGTGCCAGCAGCTTAGATACAGTCTACGAGCAGTACTTC. This translates into CASSLDTVYEQYF.

The CDR3 DNA sequence: TGCAGCGGGGTGACAGGTTCTAGCTCTGGAAACACCATATATTTT. Translated, it gives CSGVTGSSSGNTIYF. The chain recombines TRBV29-1 with TRBJ1-3; D is perhaps TRBD1 (6 bases). V gave up 7 bases and J gave up 0 bases, with 16 bases separating them. Germline loops: CDR1 SQVTM, CDR2 ANQGSEA. The CDR3 runs 15 residues.

The CDR3 here is CASSEGTQLRTDTQYF. The CDR3 DNA reads TGTGCCAGCAGTGAAGGGACTCAATTGCGAACAGATACGCAGTATTTT. The genes are TRBV6-1 and TRBJ2-3, with a weak D call TRBD2 (5 bases). Germline CDR1 MNHNS, CDR2 SASEGT. The CDR3 extends over 16 amino acids. V dropped 1 base and J dropped 3 bases, with 14 bases sitting between them.

V is TRBV5-1 and J is TRBJ2-5, with 13 positions matching TRBD2. Germline V CDR1 and CDR2: SGHRS, YFSETQ. V shed 0 bases and J 1 base; nucleotides not matched to a gene: 0. The CDR3 is 16 amino acids. CDR3 amino acids: CASSLGTSGSQETQYF. CDR3 DNA sequence: TGCGCCAGCAGCTTGGGGACTAGCGGGAGCCAAGAGACCCAGTACTTC.

CDR3 loop: CASGQDQPQHF. The CDR3 bases are TGTGCCAGCGGACAGGATCAGCCCCAGCATTTT. The gene calls are TRBV27 and TRBJ1-5, with TRBD1 matching 7 bases. V lost 8 bases and J lost 5; bases outside the gene matches: 0. The germline V gene encodes CDR1 MNHEY and CDR2 SMNVEV (reference sequence). There are 11 residues in the CDR3.

This chain links TRBV28 with TRBJ2-1, with TRBD2 matching over 8 bases. Germline V gene sequence: CDR1 MDHEN, CDR2 SYDVKM. This CDR3 is built from 15 residues. V trimming: 6 bases; J trimming: 5 bases; junction bases outside the gene matches: 9. The CDR3 protein is CASSLRAGVNNEQFF. In DNA form, the CDR3 reads TGTGCCAGCAGCCTCAGAGCGGGAGTCAACAATGAGCAGTTCTTC.

The chain is built from TRBV15 and TRBJ2-3; D is possibly TRBD2 (6 bases). The CDR3 is made up of 17 amino acids. Trimming took off 1 base at V and 2 bases at J, with 16 bases between the two ends. Germline V gives CDR1 LNHNV, CDR2 YYDKDF (reference sequence). CDR3 sequence (DNA): TGTGCCACCAGCAGAGCCATCGGGCGGGGAAACACAGATACGCAGTATTTT. This codes for CATSRAIGRGNTDTQYF.

This clone was recorded once. The chain uses TRBV5-6 and TRBJ2-1; the D is unclear. The CDR3 is 13 amino acids. Germline CDR1 SGHDT, CDR2 YYEEEE. Trimming took off 3 bases at V and 10 bases at J, with 14 bases between the two ends. CDR3 sequence reads: CASSWTQNWEQFF. DNA of the CDR3: TGTGCCAGCAGCTGGACCCAGAACTGGGAGCAGTTCTTC.